The clone carrying this T cell receptor (beta chain) showed up just a few times. The data were taken from a study of response to subunit inactivated influenza vaccine. TCRdb reanalysed the RT-PCR reads using MiXCR and keeps one entry per CDR3 protein. The table records approximately 500,000 distinct CDR3 sequences, under 25% of them present only once. The CDR3 loop spans 14 amino acids. Trimming cost V 4 bases and J 9 bases, with 19 bases left between them. Germline-derived CDR1 and CDR2 are SGHRS and YFSETQ. These sequences were also reported in another study, on T cells expressing NK-cell markers. That work contributes: The authors made TCR beta cDNA libraries by 5'RACE template switching. This switching added a universal primer site and UMIs. Sorted CD3+CD56+NKG2C+, CD3+CD56+NKG2C- and CD3+CD56-NKG2C+ T cells provided the TCR beta repertoires. Seven HCMV-seropositive donors and one seronegative donor made up the eight sequenced donors. Several experiments employed an anti-gamma-delta TCR antibody to confine sorting to alpha-beta TCR T cells. In several donors, dominant clonotypes made up about 25-60.1% of CD3+CD56-NKG2C+ cells.

The TCR originated in a man aged 50 or older who received an inactivated influenza vaccine. This sequence joins TRBV5-1 and TRBJ2-5, with D perhaps matching TRBD1 (5 bases). The sample consisted of CD4+ T cells sorted from PBMCs, taken 12 days after vaccination. CDR3 sequence reads: CASSPGHGSMSQYF. As DNA, the CDR3 is TGCGCCAGCAGCCCCGGACATGGTTCGATGTCCCAGTACTTC. Together with reference TRBV5-1 and TRBJ2-5, the CDR3 gives the full variable domain: KAGVTQTPRYLIKTRGQQVTLSCSPISGHRSVSWYQQTPGQGLQFLFEYFSETQRNKGNFPGRFSGRQFSNSRSEMNVSTLELGDSALYLCASSPGHGSMSQYFGPGTRLLVL.